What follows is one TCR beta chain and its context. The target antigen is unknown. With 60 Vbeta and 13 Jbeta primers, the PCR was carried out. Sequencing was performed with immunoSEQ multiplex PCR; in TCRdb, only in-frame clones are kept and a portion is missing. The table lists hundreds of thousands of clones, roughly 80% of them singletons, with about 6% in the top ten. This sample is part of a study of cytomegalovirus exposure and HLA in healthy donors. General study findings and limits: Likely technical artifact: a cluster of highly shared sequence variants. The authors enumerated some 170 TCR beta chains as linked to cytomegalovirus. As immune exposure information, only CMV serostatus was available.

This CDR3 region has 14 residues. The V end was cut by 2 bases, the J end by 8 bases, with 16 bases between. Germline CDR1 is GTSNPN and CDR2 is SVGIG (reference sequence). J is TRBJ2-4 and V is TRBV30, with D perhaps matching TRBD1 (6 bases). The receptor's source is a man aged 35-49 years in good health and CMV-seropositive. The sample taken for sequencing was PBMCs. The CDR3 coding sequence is TGTGCCTGGAGTCAGGGGCGCGGTAGGGACATTCAGTACTTC. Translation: CAWSQGRGRDIQYF. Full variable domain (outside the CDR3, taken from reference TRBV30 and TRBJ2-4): SQTIHQWPATLVQPVGSPLSLECTVEGTSNPNLYWYRQAAGRGLQLLFYSVGIGQISSEVPQNLSASRPQDRQFILSSKKLLLSDSGFYLCAWSQGRGRDIQYFGAGTRLSVL.